This passage covers 21 T cell receptor beta chains from one sample sequenced in a study of CD8 T cells in ankylosing spondylitis. TCRdb redid the calling of the 5' RACE reads with MiXCR, one entry per CDR3 protein. The sample consists of 150,000 to 200,000 distinct CDR3 sequences, roughly 20% of them appearing once. The sample was blood, either unsorted or a sorted T cell fraction (not recorded which). These receptors originate from a male donor under 35 with ankylosing spondylitis or in good health (not recorded which).

This clonotype has a count of ten or more. V and J are TRBV11-1 and TRBJ1-2; D is unclear. The germline V gene encodes CDR1 SGHAT and CDR2 FQDESV (reference sequence). V lost 5 bases to trimming and J lost 7 bases, with 17 bases between them. The length of the CDR3 is 14 residues. CDR3 DNA: TGTGCCAGCAGCCCCCCCGCAACCCCATCTGGCTACACCTTC. It translates to CASSPPATPSGYTF.

This clonotype was seen a few times. The chain recombines TRBV7-9 with TRBJ1-6; D gene uncertain. Deletions cut 4 bases from V and 1 base from J, with 8 bases between. Germline-derived CDR1 and CDR2 are SEHNR and FQNEAQ (reference sequence). CDR3 length: 15 amino acids. CDR3 protein: CASSSSGSYNSPLHF. The CDR3 nucleotides read TGTGCCAGCAGCTCCTCGGGGTCCTATAATTCACCCCTCCACTTT.

This clonotype has a count of ten or more. V is TRBV6-5 and J is TRBJ1-2, with a tentative D call TRBD1 (5 bases). V lost 4 bases and J lost 8, with 11 bases in between. Germline V gives CDR1 MNHEY, CDR2 SVGAGI. This CDR3 has 12 residues. The CDR3, as DNA: TGTGCCAGCAGTTCCGGGGCCACGGGCTACACCTTC. It translates to CASSSGATGYTF.

This clonotype was seen ten or more times. The chain joins TRBV12-3 or TRBV12-4 to TRBJ2-1, with TRBD2 matching over 8 bases. The CDR3 has 15 residues. The trim removed 7 bases at V and 7 bases at J, leaving 12 bases unmatched. The DNA of the CDR3 is TGTGCCAGCACCGATATTAGCGGGATGAGGAATGAGCAGTTCTTC. This codes for CASTDISGMRNEQFF.

This clonotype was counted many times. This chain connects TRBV12-3 or TRBV12-4 to TRBJ1-5; weak D call: TRBD1 (5 bases). The CDR3 totals 15 residues. V gave up 1 base and J gave up 6 bases, with 13 bases separating them. The CDR3 reads CASSLGQGVVQPQHF. Written as DNA, the CDR3 is TGTGCCAGCAGTTTAGGCCAGGGAGTGGTTCAGCCCCAGCATTTT.

The table lists this clonotype with many counts. The chain is built from TRBV7-9 and TRBJ2-5; 11 bases fit TRBD2. This CDR3 is built from 17 residues. The junction had 13 bases not matched to a gene; V was cut back by 5 bases and J by 5 bases. Germline V gene sequence: CDR1 SEHNR, CDR2 FQNEAQ (reference sequence). The CDR3 DNA sequence: TGTGCCAGCAGCCACAGCGAGGGACTAGCGGTGGGGGAGACCCAGTACTTC. Translation gives CASSHSEGLAVGETQYF.

The table lists this clonotype with many counts. This rearrangement joins TRBV12-5 to TRBJ1-5, with a tentative D call TRBD1 (6 bases). Germline V gene data show CDR1 as LGHNT and CDR2 as FRNRAP. V gave up 3 bases and J gave up 9 bases, with 9 bases separating them. There are 12 residues in the CDR3. DNA for the CDR3: TGTGCTAGTGGTTTAGGGGGTGGGCCCCAGCATTTT. It is translated as CASGLGGGPQHF.

This clonotype was seen ten or more times. V gene TRBV29-1 combines with J gene TRBJ2-3; D is unclear. Germline CDR1 SQVTM, CDR2 ANQGSEA. The CDR3 has 10 amino acids. The V gene lost 3 bases and the J gene lost 4 bases, with 2 bases spanning the gap. The CDR3 here is CSVDSDTQYF. CDR3 nucleotide sequence: TGCAGCGTTGACTCAGATACGCAGTATTTT.

This clonotype was observed at least ten times. V and J are TRBV7-8 and TRBJ2-2; D ambiguous. Trimming pared 1 base from V and 3 bases from J, leaving 9 bases between. Germline CDR1 SGHVS, CDR2 FQNEAQ. The CDR3 length is 15 residues. CDR3 DNA: TGTGCCAGCAGCTTAGACGGCGTTGACACCGGGGAGCTGTTTTTT. Protein: CASSLDGVDTGELFF.

This clonotype has at least ten counts. J is TRBJ2-2 and V is TRBV11-2; 9 positions match TRBD2. In germline, CDR1 is SGHAT, CDR2 FQNNGV. V shed 8 bases, J shed 4 bases, and the junction held 8 bases outside the gene matches. This CDR3 comprises 15 residues. The CDR3 region has the DNA TGTGCCAGCCGAGATGGGACTAGCCCCACCGGGGAGCTGTTTTTT. Translating it yields CASRDGTSPTGELFF.

The chain links TRBV5-4 to TRBJ2-6, with D unresolved. There are 16 residues in the CDR3. The V gene lost 4 bases and the J gene lost 2 bases, with 13 bases spanning the gap. Germline V lookup: CDR1 SGHNT, CDR2 YYREEE (reference sequence). The CDR3 region has the DNA TGTGCCAGCAGCGATGGAAGAAGCACTGGGGCCAACGTCCTGACTTTC. Translation gives CASSDGRSTGANVLTF.

This clonotype was counted many times. The chain links TRBV6-2 or TRBV6-3 to TRBJ1-1, with D unresolved. Deletions cut 11 bases from V and 0 bases from J, with 13 bases between. The CDR3 contains 13 residues. Germline CDR1 reads MNHEY; CDR2 reads SVGEGT. The CDR3 nucleotides read TGTGCCGGTCGATATGGGCTGAACACTGAAGCTTTCTTT. Its protein is CAGRYGLNTEAFF.

This clonotype was counted many times. This rearrangement joins TRBV20-1 to TRBJ2-7; TRBD2 aligns across 8 bases. Unmatched junction bases numbered 11, after V lost 2 bases and J lost 2 bases. The CDR3 is made up of 16 amino acids. In germline, CDR1 is DFQATT, CDR2 SNEGSKA (reference sequence). CDR3 sequence (DNA): TGCAGTGCTAGAATGGGTGGGACTAGATTAACCTACGAGCAGTACTTC. Protein: CSARMGGTRLTYEQYF.

In its sample, this clonotype was seen many times. The chain's CDR3 is CASSFRGNYEQYV. The CDR3 DNA is TGTGCCAGCAGCTTTAGGGGAAACTACGAGCAGTACGTC. The chain employs TRBV7-8 and TRBJ2-7; perhaps TRBD1 as D (5 bases). The CDR3 sequence is 13 residues long. The V end lost 3 bases, the J end lost 3 bases, and 9 bases lay between the germline ends. CDR1 and CDR2 from the germline V gene are SGHVS and FQNEAQ.

This clonotype was seen repeatedly, ten times or more. The chain has TRBV20-1 and TRBJ1-6; 7 positions match TRBD1. The CDR3 has 16 residues. The ends lost 1 base at V and 7 bases at J; junction bases unmatched: 10. The germline V gene encodes CDR1 DFQATT and CDR2 SNEGSKA (reference sequence). The CDR3 loop is CSARGGQESFNSPLHF. The CDR3 DNA reads TGCAGTGCTAGAGGCGGACAGGAAAGCTTCAATTCACCCCTCCACTTT.

This clonotype showed up many times. J is TRBJ2-2 and V is TRBV20-1; D is ambiguous. The CDR3 length is 16 residues. V was cut by 0 bases and J by 4 bases, with 15 bases left in between. Germline loops: CDR1 DFQATT, CDR2 SNEGSKA (reference sequence). CDR3 residues: CSAREEWLVGTGELFF. The CDR3 DNA reads as TGCAGTGCTAGAGAGGAGTGGCTAGTTGGCACCGGGGAGCTGTTTTTT.

The V and J genes are TRBV30 and TRBJ2-3; a possible D gene is TRBD2 (6 bases). The CDR3 contains 11 residues. CDR1 is GTSNPN and CDR2 is SVGIG in the germline V gene (reference sequence). V shed 5 bases and J shed 5 bases, with 8 bases lying between them. The CDR3 sequence: CAWGSGDTQYF. The CDR3 DNA reads as TGTGCCTGGGGTAGCGGAGATACGCAGTATTTT.

This clonotype was detected once. The chain is built from TRBV13 and TRBJ2-3; D possibly corresponds to TRBD1 (7 bases). The CDR3 length is 18 residues. Germline values: CDR1 PRHDT, CDR2 FYEKMQ (reference sequence). V shed 4 bases and J shed 3 bases, with 23 bases lying between them. The CDR3 DNA is TGTGCCAGCAGCTGGCGGTCCCCAGGGGGGATTGGGACAGATACGCAGTATTTT. Protein product: CASSWRSPGGIGTDTQYF.

The genes are TRBV20-1 and TRBJ2-5, with D perhaps TRBD2 (7 bases). CDR3 length: 13 residues. The V end was cut by 8 bases, the J end by 2 bases, with 15 bases between. From germline, CDR1 is DFQATT and CDR2 SNEGSKA (reference sequence). The CDR3 is CSLEGGGQETQYF. The CDR3 nucleotides read TGCAGTCTCGAGGGAGGGGGTCAAGAGACCCAGTACTTC.

V is TRBV20-1 and J is TRBJ1-6, with 12 positions matching TRBD1. V lost 2 bases, J lost 8 bases, and 4 bases stayed unmatched. This CDR3 comprises 15 residues. CDR1 DFQATT and CDR2 SNEGSKA come from the germline V gene (reference sequence). The CDR3 DNA reads TGCAGTGCTAGACGCCGGGACAGGGGGCATTCACCCCTCCACTTT. It encodes CSARRRDRGHSPLHF.

The chain employs TRBV10-3 and TRBJ1-1; D not certain. In germline, CDR1 is ENHRY, CDR2 SYGVKD. The CDR3 runs 15 residues. With 10 bases removed from V and 1 base from J, the gap between germline ends came to 19 bases. This CDR3 reads CATQDPAGWNTEAFF. The CDR3 DNA reads as TGTGCCACCCAGGACCCGGCAGGTTGGAACACTGAAGCTTTCTTT.